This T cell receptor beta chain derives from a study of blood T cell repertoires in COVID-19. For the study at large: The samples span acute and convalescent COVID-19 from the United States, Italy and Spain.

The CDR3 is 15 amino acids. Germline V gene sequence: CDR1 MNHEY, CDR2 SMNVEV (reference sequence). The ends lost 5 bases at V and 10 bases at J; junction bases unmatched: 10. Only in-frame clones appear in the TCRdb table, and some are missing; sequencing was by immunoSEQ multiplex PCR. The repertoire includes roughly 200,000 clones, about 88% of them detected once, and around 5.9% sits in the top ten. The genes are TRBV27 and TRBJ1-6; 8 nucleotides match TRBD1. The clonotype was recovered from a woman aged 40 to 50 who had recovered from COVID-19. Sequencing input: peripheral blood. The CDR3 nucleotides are TGTGCCAGCAGTACCCCGGGACAGGCTGGGTCACCCCTCCACTTT. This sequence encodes CASSTPGQAGSPLHF.